A single sample gave rise to the 16 T cell receptor beta chains below, sequenced in a study of T cell responses to AZD1222 COVID-19 vaccine. Data came from immunoSEQ multiplex PCR; TCRdb stores just in-frame clones and leaves some out. The table records approximately 130,000 clones, over 85% of them present only once. The sequencing here drew on peripheral blood, taken on day 0 of AZD1222 vaccination. The receptors come from an adult in good health.

The rearrangement uses TRBV19 and TRBJ2-1; D is possibly TRBD2 (6 bases). Germline V CDR1 and CDR2: LNHDA, SQIVND (reference sequence). The germline V and J ends were trimmed by 6 bases and 10 bases, with 22 bases remaining between them. The CDR3 length is 15 residues. The CDR3 sequence is CASRTGDGLSMEQFF. The CDR3 DNA reads as TGTGCCAGTAGGACGGGGGACGGCCTAAGTATGGAGCAGTTCTTC. The full variable domain, with the rest looked up from reference TRBV19 and TRBJ2-1, is DGGITQSPKYLFRKEGQNVTLSCEQNLNHDAMYWYRQDPGQGLRLIYYSQIVNDFQKGDIAEGYSVSREKKESFPLTVTSAQKNPTAFYLCASRTGDGLSMEQFFGPGTRLTVL.

This chain uses TRBV27 with TRBJ1-6; D unclear. The germline V gene encodes CDR1 MNHEY and CDR2 SMNVEV (reference sequence). V lost 3 bases and J lost 9, with 12 bases in between. The CDR3 has 14 residues. CDR3 residues: CASSFGVWSSPLHF. CDR3 bases: TGTGCCAGCAGTTTCGGGGTTTGGAGTTCACCCCTCCACTTT.

V is TRBV29-1 and J is TRBJ2-7; possibly TRBD1 for D (6 bases). Trimming took 7 bases from V and 1 from J, leaving 20 bases between them. CDR1 is SQVTM, CDR2 ANQGSEA, per germline. CDR3 length: 15 residues. The CDR3 region has the DNA TGCAGCGCCGTAAGGGACACCCGTAGGTCCTACGAGCAGTACTTC. It yields the protein CSAVRDTRRSYEQYF.

This clone is a singleton in its sample. V gene TRBV5-1 combines with J gene TRBJ1-1; D unresolved. CDR3 length: 13 residues. V lost 2 bases and J 1 base, leaving 6 bases between the germline ends. Germline V lookup: CDR1 SGHRS, CDR2 YFSETQ. CDR3 DNA: TGCGCCAGCAGCTTTGCAGAGAACACTGAAGCTTTCTTT. Protein product: CASSFAENTEAFF.

This clone showed up just once. The chain employs TRBV6-5 and TRBJ1-1; D is uncertain. This CDR3 is 14 amino acids long. Germline CDR1 is MNHEY and CDR2 is SVGAGI. V lost 0 bases, J lost 1 base, and 6 bases lay in between. The CDR3 reads CASSYSIPNTEAFF. For the CDR3, the DNA is TGTGCCAGCAGTTACTCAATCCCGAACACTGAAGCTTTCTTT.

The chain joins TRBV9 to TRBJ1-4, with D perhaps matching TRBD1 (5 bases). CDR3 length equals 12 residues. Germline V gene lookup returns CDR1 SGDLS and CDR2 YYNGEE. V lost 4 bases and J lost 8, with 9 bases in between. The CDR3 sequence: CASSRDEEKLFF. CDR3 DNA: TGTGCCAGCAGCCGGGACGAAGAAAAACTGTTTTTT.

The chain has TRBV15 and TRBJ1-4; no clear D. There are 17 residues in the CDR3. Trimming removed 0 bases from V and 6 bases from J, with 17 bases in between. Per germline, CDR1 LNHNV and CDR2 YYDKDF (reference sequence). The CDR3 DNA follows: TGTGCCACCAGCAGAGATCGACCGGGAAGGTTTTATGAAAAACTGTTTTTT. Translated, it gives CATSRDRPGRFYEKLFF.

The chain has TRBV5-4 and TRBJ1-4; D is possibly TRBD1 (5 bases). Germline CDR1 and CDR2: SGHNT and YYREEE (reference sequence). The V end lost 3 bases, the J end lost 8 bases, and 11 bases lay between the germline ends. The CDR3 runs to 13 residues. In DNA, the CDR3 is TGTGCCAGCAGCTCCTCAGGGTCCGAAAAACTGTTTTTT. This translates into CASSSSGSEKLFF.

This sequence joins TRBV4-3 and TRBJ1-5; D is undetermined. V was shortened by 0 bases and J by 7 bases, with 13 bases between the two germline ends. Germline V gene lookup returns CDR1 LGHNA and CDR2 YSLEER. The CDR3 extends over 15 amino acids. CDR3 DNA sequence: TGCGCCAGCAGCCAAGATCTTACCGGGTTCCAGCCCCAGCATTTT. It specifies CASSQDLTGFQPQHF.

This chain connects TRBV19 to TRBJ1-1, with 9 bases fitting TRBD1. This CDR3 comprises 15 residues. V trimming: 2 bases; J trimming: 5 bases; junction bases outside the gene matches: 6. Per the germline V gene, CDR1 is LNHDA and CDR2 is SQIVND (reference sequence). This CDR3 is CASSITGGVSTEAFF. CDR3 nucleotide sequence: TGTGCCAGTAGTATAACAGGGGGCGTAAGTACTGAAGCTTTCTTT.

This rearrangement joins TRBV24-1 to TRBJ2-2; TRBD1 matches 8 bases. Losses at the gene ends were 5 bases for V and 3 bases for J; bases not matched to a gene: 7. Germline CDR1 KGHDR, CDR2 SFDVKD. This CDR3 has 16 residues. DNA for the CDR3: TGTGCCACCAGTGGCCGGACAGGGTCGCACACCGGGGAGCTGTTTTTT. It yields the protein CATSGRTGSHTGELFF.

The gene calls are TRBV29-1 and TRBJ2-6; D is possibly TRBD1 or TRBD2 (5 bases each). The CDR3 has 15 residues. The V gene lost 0 bases and the J gene lost 3 bases, with 9 bases spanning the gap. Germline lookup yields CDR1 SQVTM and CDR2 ANQGSEA. In DNA form, the CDR3 reads TGCAGCGTTGAAGATCGAGGGGTTGGGGCCAACGTCCTGACTTTC. Translating it yields CSVEDRGVGANVLTF.

This clone turned up a few times. This sequence joins TRBV18 and TRBJ1-5, with 7 bases that match TRBD1. The CDR3 sequence is 13 residues long. Trimming at V came to 3 bases and at J to 6 bases, leaving 2 bases not matched to a gene. CDR1 is KGHSH, CDR2 LQKENI, per germline. The CDR3 reads CASSPTGSQPQHF. CDR3 nucleotides: TGTGCCAGCTCACCGACAGGGTCTCAGCCCCAGCATTTT.

This sequence joins TRBV7-2 and TRBJ2-5; 9 bases are a match to TRBD2. Germline trimming cut 0 bases from V and 5 bases from J; bases unmatched to any gene: 7. The CDR3 is 16 amino acids. Germline V gene data show CDR1 as SGHTA and CDR2 as FQGNSA. The CDR3 DNA is TGTGCCAGCAGCTTAGCTAGCGGGAGTGTAGGTGAGACCCAGTACTTC. This codes for CASSLASGSVGETQYF.

This rearrangement joins TRBV29-1 to TRBJ1-2; D gene unclear. This CDR3 region has 11 residues. The germline V gene has CDR1 SQVTM and CDR2 ANQGSEA. The V end was cut by 4 bases, the J end by 4 bases, with 7 bases between. In DNA form, the CDR3 reads TGCAGCGTTGTATCGGGCTATGGCTACACCTTC. Amino acid sequence: CSVVSGYGYTF.

This chain joins TRBV27 and TRBJ2-6, with 14 bases matching TRBD2. J gave up 4 bases and V 5 bases, and 16 bases lay outside the gene matches. Germline values: CDR1 MNHEY, CDR2 SMNVEV (reference sequence). The CDR3 loop spans 21 amino acids. The CDR3 spells CASSPFGTSGRGLGGANVLTF. As DNA, the CDR3 is TGTGCCAGCAGTCCCTTCGGGACTAGCGGGAGAGGGCTCGGAGGGGCCAACGTCCTGACTTTC.